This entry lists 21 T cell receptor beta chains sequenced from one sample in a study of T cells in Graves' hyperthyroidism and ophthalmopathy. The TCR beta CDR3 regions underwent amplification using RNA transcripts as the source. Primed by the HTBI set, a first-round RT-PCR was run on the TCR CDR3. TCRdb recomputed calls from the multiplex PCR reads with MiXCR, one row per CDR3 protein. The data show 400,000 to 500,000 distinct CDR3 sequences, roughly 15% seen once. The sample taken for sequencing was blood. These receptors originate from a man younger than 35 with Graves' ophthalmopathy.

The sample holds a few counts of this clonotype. This chain's CDR3 is CASSLWSGPNSPLHF. CDR3 DNA sequence: TGTGCCAGCAGCTTGTGGTCTGGCCCTAATTCACCCCTCCACTTT. The genes are TRBV5-5 and TRBJ1-6, with D unclear. CDR1 and CDR2 from the germline V gene are SGHKS and YYEKEE (reference sequence). V gave up 1 base and J gave up 6 bases, with 11 bases separating them. This CDR3 contains 15 residues.

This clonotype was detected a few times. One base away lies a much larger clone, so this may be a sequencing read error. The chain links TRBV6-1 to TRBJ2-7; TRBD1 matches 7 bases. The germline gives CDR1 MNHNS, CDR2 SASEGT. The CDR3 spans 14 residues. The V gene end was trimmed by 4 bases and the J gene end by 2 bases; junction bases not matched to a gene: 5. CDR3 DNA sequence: TGTGCCAGCAGTGCCCGGGACAGCACCTACGAGCAGTACTTC. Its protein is CASSARDSTYEQYF.

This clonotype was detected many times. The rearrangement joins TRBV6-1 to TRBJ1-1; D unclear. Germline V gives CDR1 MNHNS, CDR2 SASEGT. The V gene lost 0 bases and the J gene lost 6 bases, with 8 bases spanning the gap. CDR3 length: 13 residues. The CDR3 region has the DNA TGTGCCAGCAGTGAAGCAGGGTTGGCTGAAGCTTTCTTT. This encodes CASSEAGLAEAFF.

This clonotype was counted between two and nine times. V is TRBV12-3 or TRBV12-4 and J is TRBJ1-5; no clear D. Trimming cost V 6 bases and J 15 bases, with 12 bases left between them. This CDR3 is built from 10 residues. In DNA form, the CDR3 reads TGTGCCAGCAGCCAAGTCACTTTGCATTTT. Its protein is CASSQVTLHF.

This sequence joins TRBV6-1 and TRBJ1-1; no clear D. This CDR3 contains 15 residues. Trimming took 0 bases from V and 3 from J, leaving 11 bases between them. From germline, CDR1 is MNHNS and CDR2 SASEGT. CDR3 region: CASSEAEVGYTEAFF. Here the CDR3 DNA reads TGTGCCAGCAGTGAAGCTGAGGTTGGGTACACTGAAGCTTTCTTT.

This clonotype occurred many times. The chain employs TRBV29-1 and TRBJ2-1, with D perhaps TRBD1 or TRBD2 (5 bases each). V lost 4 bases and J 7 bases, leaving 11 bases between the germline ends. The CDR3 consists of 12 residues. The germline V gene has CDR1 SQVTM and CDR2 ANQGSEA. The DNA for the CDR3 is TGCAGCGTTGCAGGCTGGGGGAATGAGCAGTTCTTC. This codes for CSVAGWGNEQFF.

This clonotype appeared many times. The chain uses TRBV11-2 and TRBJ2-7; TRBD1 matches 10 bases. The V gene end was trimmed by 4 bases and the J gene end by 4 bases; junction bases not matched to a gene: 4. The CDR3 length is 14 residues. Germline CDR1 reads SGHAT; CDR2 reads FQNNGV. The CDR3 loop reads CASSSGQGLYEQYF. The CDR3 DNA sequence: TGTGCCAGCAGCTCGGGACAGGGGTTGTACGAGCAGTACTTC. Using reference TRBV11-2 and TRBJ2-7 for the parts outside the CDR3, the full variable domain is EAGVAQSPRYKIIEKRQSVAFWCNPISGHATLYWYQQILGQGPKLLIQFQNNGVVDDSQLPKDRFSAERLKGVDSTLKIQPAKLEDSAVYLCASSSGQGLYEQYFGPGTRLTVT.

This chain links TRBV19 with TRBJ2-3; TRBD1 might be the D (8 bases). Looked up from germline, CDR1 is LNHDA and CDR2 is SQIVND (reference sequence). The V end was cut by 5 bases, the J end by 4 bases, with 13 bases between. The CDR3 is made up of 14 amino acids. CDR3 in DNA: TGTGCCAGTAGTCGACAGGGGAGGGCAGATACGCAGTATTTT. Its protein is CASSRQGRADTQYF.

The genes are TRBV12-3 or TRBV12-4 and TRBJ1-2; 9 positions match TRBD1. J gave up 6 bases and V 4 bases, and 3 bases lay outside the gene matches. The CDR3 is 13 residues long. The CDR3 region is CASSYTGGHGYTF. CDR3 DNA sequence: TGTGCCAGCAGTTATACAGGGGGCCATGGCTACACCTTC.

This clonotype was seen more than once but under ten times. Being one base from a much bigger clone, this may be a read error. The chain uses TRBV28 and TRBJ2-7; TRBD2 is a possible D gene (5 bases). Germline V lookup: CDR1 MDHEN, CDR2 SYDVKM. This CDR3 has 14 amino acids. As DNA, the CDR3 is TGTACCAGCATAACAGCGGCTCCCGCGGGCGAGCAGTACTTC. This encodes CTSITAAPAGEQYF.

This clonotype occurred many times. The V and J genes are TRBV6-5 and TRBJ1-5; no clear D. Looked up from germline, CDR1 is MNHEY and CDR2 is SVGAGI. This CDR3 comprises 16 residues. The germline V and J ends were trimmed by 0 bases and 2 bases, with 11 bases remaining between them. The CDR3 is CASSYSAGAGNQPQHF. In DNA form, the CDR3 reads TGTGCCAGCAGTTACTCCGCGGGAGCTGGCAATCAGCCCCAGCATTTT.

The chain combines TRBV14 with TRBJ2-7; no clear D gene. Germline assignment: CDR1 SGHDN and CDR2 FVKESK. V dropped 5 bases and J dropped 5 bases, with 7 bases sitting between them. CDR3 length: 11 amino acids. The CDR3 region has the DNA TGTGCCAGCAGCTACTTCGACGAGCAGTACTTC. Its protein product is CASSYFDEQYF. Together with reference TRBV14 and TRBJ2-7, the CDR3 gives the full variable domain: EAGVTQFPSHSVIEKGQTVTLRCDPISGHDNLYWYRRVMGKEIKFLLHFVKESKQDESGMPNNRFLAERTGGTYSTLKVQPAELEDSGVYFCASSYFDEQYFGPGTRLTVT.

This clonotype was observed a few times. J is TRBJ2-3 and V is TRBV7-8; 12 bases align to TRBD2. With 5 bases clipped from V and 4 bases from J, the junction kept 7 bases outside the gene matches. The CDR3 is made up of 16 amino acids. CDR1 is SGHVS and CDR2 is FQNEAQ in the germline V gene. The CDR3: CASSPLAGGGSDTQYF. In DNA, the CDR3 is TGTGCCAGCAGCCCCCTAGCGGGAGGGGGGTCAGATACGCAGTATTTT.

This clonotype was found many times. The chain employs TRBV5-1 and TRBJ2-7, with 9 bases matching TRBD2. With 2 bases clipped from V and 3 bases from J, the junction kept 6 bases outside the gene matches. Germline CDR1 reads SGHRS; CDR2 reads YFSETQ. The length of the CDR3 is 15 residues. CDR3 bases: TGCGCCAGCAGCTTTACGGCGGGGGGGGACTACGAGCAGTACTTC. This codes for CASSFTAGGDYEQYF. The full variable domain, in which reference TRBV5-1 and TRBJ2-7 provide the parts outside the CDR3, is KAGVTQTPRYLIKTRGQQVTLSCSPISGHRSVSWYQQTPGQGLQFLFEYFSETQRNKGNFPGRFSGRQFSNSRSEMNVSTLELGDSALYLCASSFTAGGDYEQYFGPGTRLTVT.

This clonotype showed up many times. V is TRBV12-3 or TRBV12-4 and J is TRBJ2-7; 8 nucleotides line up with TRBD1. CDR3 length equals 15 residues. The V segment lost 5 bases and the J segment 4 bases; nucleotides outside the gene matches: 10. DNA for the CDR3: TGTGCCAGCAGTCCCGGACAGGGCATCCCGTACGAGCAGTACTTC. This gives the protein CASSPGQGIPYEQYF.

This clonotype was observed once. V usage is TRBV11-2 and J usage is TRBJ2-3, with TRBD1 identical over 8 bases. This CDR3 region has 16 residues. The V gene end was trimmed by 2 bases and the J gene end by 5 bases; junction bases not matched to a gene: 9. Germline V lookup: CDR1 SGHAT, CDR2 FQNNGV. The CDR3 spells CASSLSPGQGGDTQYF. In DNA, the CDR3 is TGTGCCAGCAGCTTATCCCCAGGACAGGGTGGAGATACGCAGTATTTT.

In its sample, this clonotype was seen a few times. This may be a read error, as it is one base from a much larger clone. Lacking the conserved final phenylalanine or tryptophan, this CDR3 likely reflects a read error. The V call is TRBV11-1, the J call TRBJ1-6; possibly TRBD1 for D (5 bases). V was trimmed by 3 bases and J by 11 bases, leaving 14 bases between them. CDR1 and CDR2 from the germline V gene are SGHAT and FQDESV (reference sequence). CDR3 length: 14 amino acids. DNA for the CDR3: TGTGCCAGCAGCTTTGACGCAGGGCGGACACCCCTCCACCTT. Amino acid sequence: CASSFDAGRTPLHL.

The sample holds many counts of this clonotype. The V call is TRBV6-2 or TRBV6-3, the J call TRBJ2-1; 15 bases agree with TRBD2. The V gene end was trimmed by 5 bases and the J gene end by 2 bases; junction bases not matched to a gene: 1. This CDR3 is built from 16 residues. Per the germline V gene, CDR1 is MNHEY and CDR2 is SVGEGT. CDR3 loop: CASSRTSGRAYNEQFF. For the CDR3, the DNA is TGTGCCAGCAGTAGGACTAGCGGGAGGGCCTACAATGAGCAGTTCTTC.

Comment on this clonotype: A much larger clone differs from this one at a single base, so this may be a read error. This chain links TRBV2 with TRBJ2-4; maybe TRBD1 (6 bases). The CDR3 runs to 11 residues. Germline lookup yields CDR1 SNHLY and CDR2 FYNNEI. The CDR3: CACSEDSLHYF. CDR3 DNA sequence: TGTGCCTGCAGTGAGGACAGTCTTCACTACTTC.

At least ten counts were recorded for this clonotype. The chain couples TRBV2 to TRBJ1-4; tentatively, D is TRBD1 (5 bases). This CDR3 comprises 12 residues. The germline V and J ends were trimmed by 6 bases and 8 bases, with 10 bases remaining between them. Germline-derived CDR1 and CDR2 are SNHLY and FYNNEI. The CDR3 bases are TGTGCCAGCAGGATCAGGGACGAAAAACTGTTTTTT. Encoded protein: CASRIRDEKLFF.

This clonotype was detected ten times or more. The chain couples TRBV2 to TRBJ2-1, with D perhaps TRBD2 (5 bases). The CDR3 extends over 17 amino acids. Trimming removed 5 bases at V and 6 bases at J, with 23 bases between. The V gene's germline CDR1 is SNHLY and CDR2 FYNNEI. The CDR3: CASSRTDSPPFTNEQFF. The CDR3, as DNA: TGTGCCAGCAGTAGGACGGACTCACCCCCCTTCACCAATGAGCAGTTCTTC.